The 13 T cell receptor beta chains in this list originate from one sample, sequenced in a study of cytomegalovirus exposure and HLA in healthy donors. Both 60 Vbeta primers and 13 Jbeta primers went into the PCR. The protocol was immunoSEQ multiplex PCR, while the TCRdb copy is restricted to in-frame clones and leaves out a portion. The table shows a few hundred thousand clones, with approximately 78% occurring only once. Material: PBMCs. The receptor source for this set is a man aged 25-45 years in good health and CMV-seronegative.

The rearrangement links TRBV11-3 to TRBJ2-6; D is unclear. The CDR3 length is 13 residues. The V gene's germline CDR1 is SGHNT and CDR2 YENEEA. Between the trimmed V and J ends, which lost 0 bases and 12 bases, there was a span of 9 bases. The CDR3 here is CASSLDVRGVLTF. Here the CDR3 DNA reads TGTGCCAGCAGCTTAGACGTAAGAGGCGTCCTGACTTTC.

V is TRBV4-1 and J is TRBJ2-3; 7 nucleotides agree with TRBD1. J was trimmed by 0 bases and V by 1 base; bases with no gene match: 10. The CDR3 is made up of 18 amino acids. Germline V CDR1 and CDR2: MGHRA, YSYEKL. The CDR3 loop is CASSQVRTQTGSTDTQYF. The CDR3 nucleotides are TGCGCCAGCAGCCAAGTACGGACCCAGACAGGGAGCACAGATACGCAGTATTTT.

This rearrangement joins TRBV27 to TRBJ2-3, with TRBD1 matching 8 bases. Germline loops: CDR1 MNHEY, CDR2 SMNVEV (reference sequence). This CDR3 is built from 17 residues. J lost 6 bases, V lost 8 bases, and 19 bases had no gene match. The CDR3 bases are TGTGCCAGCGCCGGAAAAGGCGGAAGACAGGGGAGGGATACGCAGTATTTT. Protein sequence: CASAGKGGRQGRDTQYF.

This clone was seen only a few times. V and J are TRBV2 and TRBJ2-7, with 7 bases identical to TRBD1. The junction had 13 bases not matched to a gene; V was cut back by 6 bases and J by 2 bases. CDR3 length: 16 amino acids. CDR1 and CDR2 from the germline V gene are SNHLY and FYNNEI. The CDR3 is CASSENSGTAPYEQYF. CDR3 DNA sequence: TGTGCCAGCAGCGAAAATTCCGGGACAGCGCCCTACGAGCAGTACTTC.

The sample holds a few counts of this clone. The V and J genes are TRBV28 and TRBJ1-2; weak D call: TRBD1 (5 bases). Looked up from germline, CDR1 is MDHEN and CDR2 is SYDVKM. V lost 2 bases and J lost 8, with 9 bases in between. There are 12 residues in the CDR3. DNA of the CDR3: TGTGCCAGCAGTTTAGTTACAGGAGGCTACACCTTC. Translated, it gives CASSLVTGGYTF.

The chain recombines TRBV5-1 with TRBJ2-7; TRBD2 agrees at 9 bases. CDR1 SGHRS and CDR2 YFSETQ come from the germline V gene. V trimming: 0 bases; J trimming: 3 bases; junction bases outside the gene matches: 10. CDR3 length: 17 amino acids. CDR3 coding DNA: TGCGCCAGCAGCTTGGCCATGTCTAGCGGGAACTACTACGAGCAGTACTTC. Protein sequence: CASSLAMSSGNYYEQYF.

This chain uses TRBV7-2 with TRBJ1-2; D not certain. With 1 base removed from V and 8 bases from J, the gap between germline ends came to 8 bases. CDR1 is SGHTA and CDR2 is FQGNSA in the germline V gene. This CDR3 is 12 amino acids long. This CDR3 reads CASSLDRRGYTF. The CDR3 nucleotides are TGTGCCAGCAGCTTAGATCGGAGAGGCTACACCTTC.

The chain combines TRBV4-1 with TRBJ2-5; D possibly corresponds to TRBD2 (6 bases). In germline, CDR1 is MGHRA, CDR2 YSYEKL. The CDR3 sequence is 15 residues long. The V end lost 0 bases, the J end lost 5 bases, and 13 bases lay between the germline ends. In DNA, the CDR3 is TGCGCCAGCAGCCAAGATTTCCTAGCGAGGGAGACCCAGTACTTC. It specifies CASSQDFLARETQYF.

The CDR3 nucleotides read TGTGCCAGCAGCCCGGATACAGGGGGCAATCAGCCCCAGCATTTT. Its translation is CASSPDTGGNQPQHF. The chain is built from TRBV6-5 and TRBJ1-5; 7 nucleotides line up with TRBD1. Germline V lookup: CDR1 MNHEY, CDR2 SVGAGI. Losses at the gene ends were 6 bases for V and 2 bases for J; bases not matched to a gene: 7. The length of the CDR3 is 15 residues.

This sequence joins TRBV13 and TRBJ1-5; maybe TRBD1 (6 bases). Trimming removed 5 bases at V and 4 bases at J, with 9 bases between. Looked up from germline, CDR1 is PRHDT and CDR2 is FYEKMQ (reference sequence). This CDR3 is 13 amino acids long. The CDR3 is CASSAGQNQPQHF. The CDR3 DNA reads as TGTGCCAGCAGCGCCGGACAGAATCAGCCCCAGCATTTT. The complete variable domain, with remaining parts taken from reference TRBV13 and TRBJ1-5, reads AAGVIQSPRHLIKEKRETATLKCYPIPRHDTVYWYQQGPGQDPQFLISFYEKMQSDKGSIPDRFSAQQFSDYHSELNMSSLELGDSALYFCASSAGQNQPQHFGDGTRLSIL.

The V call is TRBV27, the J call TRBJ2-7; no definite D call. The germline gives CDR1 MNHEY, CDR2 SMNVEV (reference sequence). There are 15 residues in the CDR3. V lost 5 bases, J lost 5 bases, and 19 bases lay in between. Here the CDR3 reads CASSPFMGSVDEQYF. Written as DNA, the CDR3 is TGTGCCAGCAGTCCCTTCATGGGCAGTGTGGACGAGCAGTACTTC.

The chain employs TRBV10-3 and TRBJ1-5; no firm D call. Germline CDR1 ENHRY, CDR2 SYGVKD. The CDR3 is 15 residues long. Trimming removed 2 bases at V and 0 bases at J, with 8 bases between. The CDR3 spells CAISEDKLSNQPQHF. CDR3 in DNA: TGTGCCATCAGTGAGGACAAACTTAGCAATCAGCCCCAGCATTTT.

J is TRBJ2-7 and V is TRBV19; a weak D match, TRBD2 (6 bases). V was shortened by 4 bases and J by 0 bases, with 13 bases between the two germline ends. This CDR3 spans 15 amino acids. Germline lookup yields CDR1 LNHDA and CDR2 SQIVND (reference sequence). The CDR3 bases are TGTGCCAGTAGTAGTACGGGAGCCCACTCCTACGAGCAGTACTTC. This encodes CASSSTGAHSYEQYF.